This T cell receptor beta chain was retrieved from a study of blood T cell repertoires in COVID-19. For the study at large: The study drew acute and convalescent COVID-19 samples from the United States, Italy and Spain.

In the original workflow: By means of reference gene primer amplification, nucleated cell counts were estimated. Produced via immunoSEQ multiplex PCR; TCRdb's table is partial and in-frame only. The V and J calls and clone size are taken from that table; D and trimming were inferred from the DNA. Of hundreds of thousands of clones in the sample, 65% to 85% were seen once. V lost 8 bases to trimming and J lost 4 bases, with 8 bases between them. Looked up from germline, CDR1 is LGHDT and CDR2 is YNNKEL (reference sequence). This CDR3 is built from 11 residues. The chain recombines TRBV3-1 (or the pseudogene TRBV3-2) with TRBJ2-5, with D maybe TRBD2 (6 bases). What was sequenced was peripheral blood. This sequence originates from a woman over 75 with acute or convalescent COVID-19. The CDR3 DNA is TGTGCCAGCCGGGGGTCAGAGACCCAGTACTTC. It yields the protein CASRGSETQYF.